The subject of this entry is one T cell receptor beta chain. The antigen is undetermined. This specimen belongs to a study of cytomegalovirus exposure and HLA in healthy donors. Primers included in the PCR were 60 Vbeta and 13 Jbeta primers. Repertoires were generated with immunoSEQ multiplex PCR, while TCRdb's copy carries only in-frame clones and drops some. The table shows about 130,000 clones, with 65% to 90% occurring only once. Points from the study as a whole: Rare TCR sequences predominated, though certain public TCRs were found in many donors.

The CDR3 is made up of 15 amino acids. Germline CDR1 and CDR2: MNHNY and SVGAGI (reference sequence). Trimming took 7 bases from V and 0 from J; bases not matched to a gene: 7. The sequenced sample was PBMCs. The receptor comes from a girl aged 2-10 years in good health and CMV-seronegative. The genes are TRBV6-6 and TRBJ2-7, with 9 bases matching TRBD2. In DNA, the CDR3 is TGTGCCAGCACTGAATCGGGACTAGCCTCCTACGAGCAGTACTTC. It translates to CASTESGLASYEQYF.